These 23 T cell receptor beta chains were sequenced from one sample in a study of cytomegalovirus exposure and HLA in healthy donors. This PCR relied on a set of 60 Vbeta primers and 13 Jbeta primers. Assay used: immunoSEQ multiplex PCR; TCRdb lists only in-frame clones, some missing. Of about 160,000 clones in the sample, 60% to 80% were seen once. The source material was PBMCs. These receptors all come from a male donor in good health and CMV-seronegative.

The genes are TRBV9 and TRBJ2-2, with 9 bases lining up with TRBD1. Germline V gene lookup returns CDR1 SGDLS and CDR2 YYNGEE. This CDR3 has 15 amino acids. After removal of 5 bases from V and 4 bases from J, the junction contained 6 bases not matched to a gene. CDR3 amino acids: CASRTTGGSTGELFF. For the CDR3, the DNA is TGTGCCAGCAGGACAACAGGGGGCAGCACCGGGGAGCTGTTTTTT.

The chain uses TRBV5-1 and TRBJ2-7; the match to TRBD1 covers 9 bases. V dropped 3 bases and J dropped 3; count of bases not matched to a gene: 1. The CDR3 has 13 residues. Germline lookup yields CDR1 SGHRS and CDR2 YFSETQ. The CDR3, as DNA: TGCGCCAGCAGCTCGGGACAGGGCTACGAGCAGTACTTC. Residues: CASSSGQGYEQYF.

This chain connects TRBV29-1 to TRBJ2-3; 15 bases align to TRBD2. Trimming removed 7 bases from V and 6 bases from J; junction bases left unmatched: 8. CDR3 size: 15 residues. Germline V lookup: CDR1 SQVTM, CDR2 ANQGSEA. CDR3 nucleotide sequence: TGCAGCGATCAGGGACTAGCGGGAGGAGGGGATACGCAGTATTTT. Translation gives CSDQGLAGGGDTQYF.

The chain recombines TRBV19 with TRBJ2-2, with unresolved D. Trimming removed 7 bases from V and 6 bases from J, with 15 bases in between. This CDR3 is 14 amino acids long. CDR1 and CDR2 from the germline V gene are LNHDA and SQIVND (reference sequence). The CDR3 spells CASNDRSVAGELFF. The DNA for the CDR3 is TGTGCCAGTAACGATCGATCGGTCGCCGGGGAGCTGTTTTTT.

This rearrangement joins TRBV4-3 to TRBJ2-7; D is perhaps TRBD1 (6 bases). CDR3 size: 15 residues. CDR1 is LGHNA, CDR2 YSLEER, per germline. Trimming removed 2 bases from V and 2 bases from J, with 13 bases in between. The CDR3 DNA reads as TGCGCCAGCAGCCAACATAGACAGGAGCCCTACGAGCAGTACTTC. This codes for CASSQHRQEPYEQYF.

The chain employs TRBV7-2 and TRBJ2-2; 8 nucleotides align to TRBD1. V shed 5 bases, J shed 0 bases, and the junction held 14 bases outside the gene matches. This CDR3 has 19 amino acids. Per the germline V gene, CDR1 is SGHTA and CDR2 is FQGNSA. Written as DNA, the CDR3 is TGTGCCAGCAGCCCTCGGACAGGGAAAATGGTCGCGAACACCGGGGAGCTGTTTTTT. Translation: CASSPRTGKMVANTGELFF.

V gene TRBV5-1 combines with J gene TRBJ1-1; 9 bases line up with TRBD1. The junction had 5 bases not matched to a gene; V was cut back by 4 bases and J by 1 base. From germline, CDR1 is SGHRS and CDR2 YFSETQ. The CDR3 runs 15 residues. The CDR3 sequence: CASSGTGWGNTEAFF. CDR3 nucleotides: TGCGCCAGCAGCGGGACAGGGTGGGGGAACACTGAAGCTTTCTTT.

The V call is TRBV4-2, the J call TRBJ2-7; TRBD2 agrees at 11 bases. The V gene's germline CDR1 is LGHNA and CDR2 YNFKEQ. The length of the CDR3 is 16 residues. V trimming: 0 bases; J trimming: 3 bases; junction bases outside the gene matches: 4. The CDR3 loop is CASSQEYTSGSYEQYF. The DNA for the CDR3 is TGTGCCAGCAGCCAAGAGTATACTAGCGGGAGCTACGAGCAGTACTTC.

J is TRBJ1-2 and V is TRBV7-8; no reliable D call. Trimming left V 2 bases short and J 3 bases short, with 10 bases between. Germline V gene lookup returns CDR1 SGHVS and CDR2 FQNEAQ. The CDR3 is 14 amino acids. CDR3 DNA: TGTGCCAGCAGCTTACCGGGTCTCGACTATGGCTACACCTTC. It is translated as CASSLPGLDYGYTF.

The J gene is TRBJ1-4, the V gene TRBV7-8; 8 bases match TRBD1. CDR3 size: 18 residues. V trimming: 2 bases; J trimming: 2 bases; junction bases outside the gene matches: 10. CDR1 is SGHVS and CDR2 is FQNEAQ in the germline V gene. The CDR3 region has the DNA TGTGCCAGCAGCTTAACCCGGACAGGGCGGTCGACTAATGAAAAACTGTTTTTT. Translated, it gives CASSLTRTGRSTNEKLFF.

CDR3 coding DNA: TGTGCCAGCAGCCCTGCACCATCTGGCGGCCCAGATACGCAGTATTTT. It yields the protein CASSPAPSGGPDTQYF. The chain couples TRBV9 to TRBJ2-3; D remains unclear. This CDR3 is built from 16 residues. Trimming cost V 4 bases and J 4 bases, with 19 bases left between them. Germline V gives CDR1 SGDLS, CDR2 YYNGEE. The full variable domain, with the rest looked up from reference TRBV9 and TRBJ2-3, is DSGVTQTPKHLITATGQRVTLRCSPRSGDLSVYWYQQSLDQGLQFLIQYYNGEERAKGNILERFSAQQFPDLHSELNLSSLELGDSALYFCASSPAPSGGPDTQYFGPGTRLTVL.

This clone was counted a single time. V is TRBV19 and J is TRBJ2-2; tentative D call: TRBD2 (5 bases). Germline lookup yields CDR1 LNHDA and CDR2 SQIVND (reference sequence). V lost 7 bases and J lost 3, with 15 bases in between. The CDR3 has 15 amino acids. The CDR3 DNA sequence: TGTGCCAGTATGTATCGGGGTCGGGACACCGGGGAGCTGTTTTTT. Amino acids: CASMYRGRDTGELFF.

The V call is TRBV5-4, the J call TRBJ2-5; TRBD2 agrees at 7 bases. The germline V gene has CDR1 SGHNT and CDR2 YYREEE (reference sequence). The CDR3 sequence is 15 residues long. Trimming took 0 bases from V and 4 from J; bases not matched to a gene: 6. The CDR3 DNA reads TGTGCCAGCAGCTTGGAGGCTAGCGGAGGAGAGACCCAGTACTTC. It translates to CASSLEASGGETQYF. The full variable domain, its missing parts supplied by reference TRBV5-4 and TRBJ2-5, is ETGVTQSPTHLIKTRGQQVTLRCSSQSGHNTVSWYQQALGQGPQFIFQYYREEENGRGNFPPRFSGLQFPNYSSELNVNALELDDSALYLCASSLEASGGETQYFGPGTRLLVL.

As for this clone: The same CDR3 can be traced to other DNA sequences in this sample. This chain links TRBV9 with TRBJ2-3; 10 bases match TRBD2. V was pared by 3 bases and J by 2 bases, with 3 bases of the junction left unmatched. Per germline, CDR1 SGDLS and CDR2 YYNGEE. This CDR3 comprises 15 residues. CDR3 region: CASSAGLADTDTQYF. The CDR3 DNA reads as TGTGCCAGCAGCGCCGGACTAGCGGACACAGATACGCAGTATTTT.

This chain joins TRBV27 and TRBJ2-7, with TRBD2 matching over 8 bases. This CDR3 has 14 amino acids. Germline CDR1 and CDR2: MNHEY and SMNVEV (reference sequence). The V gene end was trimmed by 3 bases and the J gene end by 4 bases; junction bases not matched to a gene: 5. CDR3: CASSLAGGRYEQYF. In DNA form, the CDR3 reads TGTGCCAGCAGTTTGGCGGGAGGTAGATACGAGCAGTACTTC.

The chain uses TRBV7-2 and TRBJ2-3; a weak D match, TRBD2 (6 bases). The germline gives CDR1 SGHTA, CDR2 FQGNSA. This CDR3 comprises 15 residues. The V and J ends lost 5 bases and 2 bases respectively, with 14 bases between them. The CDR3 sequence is CASSPGTPYTDTQYF. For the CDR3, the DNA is TGTGCCAGCAGCCCCGGGACTCCGTACACAGATACGCAGTATTTT.

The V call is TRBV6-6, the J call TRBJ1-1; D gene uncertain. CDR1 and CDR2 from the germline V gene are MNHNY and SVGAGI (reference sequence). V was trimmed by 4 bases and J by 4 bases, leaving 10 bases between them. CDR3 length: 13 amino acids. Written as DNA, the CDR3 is TGTGCCAGCAGTTTGTTAACGAGCACTGAAGCTTTCTTT. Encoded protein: CASSLLTSTEAFF.

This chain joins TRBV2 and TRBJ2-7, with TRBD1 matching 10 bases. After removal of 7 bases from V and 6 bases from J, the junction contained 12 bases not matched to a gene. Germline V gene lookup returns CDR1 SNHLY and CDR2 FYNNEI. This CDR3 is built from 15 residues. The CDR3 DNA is TGTGCCAGCACCCAAGGACAGGGGGGGGTAAGCGAGCAGTACTTC. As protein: CASTQGQGGVSEQYF.

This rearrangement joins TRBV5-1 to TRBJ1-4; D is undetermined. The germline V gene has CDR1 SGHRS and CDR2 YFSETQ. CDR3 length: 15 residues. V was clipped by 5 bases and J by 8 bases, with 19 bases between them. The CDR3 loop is CASSPGETLLEKLFF. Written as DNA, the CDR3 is TGCGCCAGCAGTCCTGGGGAGACCCTGCTCGAAAAACTGTTTTTT.

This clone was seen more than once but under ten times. The CDR3 nucleotides read TGTGCCAGCAGTCCAGGGACAGGGGGGATCGAGCAGTACTTC. Protein product: CASSPGTGGIEQYF. The V gene is TRBV7-9, the J gene TRBJ2-7, with TRBD1 matching 11 bases. The germline V gene encodes CDR1 SEHNR and CDR2 FQNEAQ (reference sequence). The CDR3 spans 14 residues. V was pared by 6 bases and J by 6 bases, with 7 bases of the junction left unmatched.

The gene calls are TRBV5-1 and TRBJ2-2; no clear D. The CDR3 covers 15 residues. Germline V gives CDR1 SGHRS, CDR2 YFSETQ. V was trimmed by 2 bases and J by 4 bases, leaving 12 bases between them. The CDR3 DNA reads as TGCGCCAGCAGCTTAGACTCACTATTCACCGGGGAGCTGTTTTTT. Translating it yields CASSLDSLFTGELFF.

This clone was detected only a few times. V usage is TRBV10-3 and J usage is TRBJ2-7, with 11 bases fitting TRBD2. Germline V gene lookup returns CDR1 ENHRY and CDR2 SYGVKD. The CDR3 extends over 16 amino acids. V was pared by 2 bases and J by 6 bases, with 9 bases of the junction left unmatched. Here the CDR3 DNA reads TGTGCCATCAGTGAGGGGCTAGCGGGAGGAAGGGCCGAGCAGTACTTC. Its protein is CAISEGLAGGRAEQYF.

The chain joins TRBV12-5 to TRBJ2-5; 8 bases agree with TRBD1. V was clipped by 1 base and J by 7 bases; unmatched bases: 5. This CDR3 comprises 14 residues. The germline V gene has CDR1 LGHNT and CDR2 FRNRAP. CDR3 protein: CASGLETGAGTQYF. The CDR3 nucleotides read TGTGCTAGTGGTTTGGAGACAGGGGCCGGGACCCAGTACTTC. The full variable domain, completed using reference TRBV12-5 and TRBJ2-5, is DARVTQTPRHKVTEMGQEVTMRCQPILGHNTVFWYRQTMMQGLELLAYFRNRAPLDDSGMPKDRFSAEMPDATLATLKIQPSEPRDSAVYFCASGLETGAGTQYFGPGTRLLVL.